The rows below give T cell receptor beta chains drawn from one sample of a study of cytomegalovirus exposure and HLA in healthy donors. Using immunoSEQ multiplex PCR, the repertoire was profiled, and TCRdb retains in-frame clones only, with some absent. The sample contains around 120,000 clones, around 74% of which appear only once. Sequencing input: PBMCs. The origin of the receptors is a man in his fifties or sixties in good health and CMV-seropositive. The CDR3 runs from the conserved cysteine through the conserved F or W. D genes are given only for firm matches. A row's size may be missing; if present it is once, few, many or a size class.

TGTGCCAGCAGTAACACAGTTGAAGCTTTCTTT	CASSNTVEAFF	.	TRBV28	TRBJ1-1	11	.
TGTGCCAGCAGCCAACAACAGGGAATATCCTACAATGAGCAGTTCTTC	CASSQQQGISYNEQFF	once	TRBV7-9	TRBJ2-1	16	.
TGTGCCAGCAGCAAAGAGGTTTTAACTGAAGCTTTCTTT	CASSKEVLTEAFF	.	TRBV27	TRBJ1-1	13	.
TGTGCCAGCAGTGACTCTAGCGGGAGGACCTACGAGCAGTACTTC	CASSDSSGRTYEQYF	.	TRBV27	TRBJ2-7	15	TRBD2
TGTGCCAGCAGTTCGATACTACGTGGGACGAGAGGGGGCTCCTACGAGCAGTACTTC	CASSSILRGTRGGSYEQYF	.	TRBV28	TRBJ2-7	19	.
TGCGCCAGCAGCCTGGCCGGGACAGGGGTTGTAAATCAGCCCCAGCATTTT	CASSLAGTGVVNQPQHF	.	TRBV4-1	TRBJ1-5	17	TRBD1
TGTGCCAGCAGCTACTTAATCCGGGACTGTCCCCTCCGCGCGAACACCGGGGAGCTGTTTTTT	CASSYLIRDCPLRANTGELFF	.	TRBV21-1	TRBJ2-2	21	.
TGCAGCGTAGCAAACGTGTATGGCTACACCTTC	CSVANVYGYTF	.	TRBV29-1	TRBJ1-2	11	.
TGTGCCAGCAGCGTAGTTGGGGACAGCTACAATGAGCAGTTCTTC	CASSVVGDSYNEQFF	once	TRBV9	TRBJ2-1	15	TRBD1
TGTGCCAGCAGTGTCGACAGGGGAGGCACTGAAGCTTTCTTT	CASSVDRGGTEAFF	many	TRBV6-1	TRBJ1-1	14	TRBD1
TGTGCCAGCAGCTCAACTACGGGCAAAAACATTCAGTACTTC	CASSSTTGKNIQYF	.	TRBV5-5	TRBJ2-4	14	.
TGTGCCAGCAGCCCTCCGGGGGGGGTGGAGACCCAGTACTTC	CASSPPGGVETQYF	.	TRBV6-6	TRBJ2-5	14	TRBD2
TGTGCCAGCGGGCAGGGTTTTGCCACCGGGGAGCTGTTTTTT	CASGQGFATGELFF	few	TRBV2	TRBJ2-2	14	.
TGTGCCAGCAGTGGCCTCAGTAGCAATCAGCCCCAGCATTTT	CASSGLSSNQPQHF	few	TRBV6-5	TRBJ1-5	14	.
TGCAGCGCGTCGACAGGGGATAACACCGGGGAGCTGTTTTTT	CSASTGDNTGELFF	.	TRBV29-1	TRBJ2-2	14	TRBD1